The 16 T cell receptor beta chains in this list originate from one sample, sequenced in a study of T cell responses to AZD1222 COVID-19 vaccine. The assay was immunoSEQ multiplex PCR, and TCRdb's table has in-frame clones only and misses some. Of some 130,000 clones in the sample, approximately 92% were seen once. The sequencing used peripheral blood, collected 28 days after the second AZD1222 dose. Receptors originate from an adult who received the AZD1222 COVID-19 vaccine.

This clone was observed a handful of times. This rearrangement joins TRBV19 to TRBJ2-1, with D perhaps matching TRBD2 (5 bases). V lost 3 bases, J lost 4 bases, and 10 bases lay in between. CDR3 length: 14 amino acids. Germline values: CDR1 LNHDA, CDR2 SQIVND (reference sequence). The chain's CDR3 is CASSIGSVYNEQFF. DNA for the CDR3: TGTGCCAGTAGTATTGGTAGCGTATACAATGAGCAGTTCTTC. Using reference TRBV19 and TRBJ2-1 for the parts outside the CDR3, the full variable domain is DGGITQSPKYLFRKEGQNVTLSCEQNLNHDAMYWYRQDPGQGLRLIYYSQIVNDFQKGDIAEGYSVSREKKESFPLTVTSAQKNPTAFYLCASSIGSVYNEQFFGPGTRLTVL.

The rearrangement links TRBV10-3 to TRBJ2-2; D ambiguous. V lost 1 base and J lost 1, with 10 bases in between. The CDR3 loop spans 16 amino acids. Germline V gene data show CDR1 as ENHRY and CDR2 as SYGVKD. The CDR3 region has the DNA TGTGCCATCAGTGAGTTAAAGGGTAGGAACACCGGGGAGCTGTTTTTT. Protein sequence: CAISELKGRNTGELFF.

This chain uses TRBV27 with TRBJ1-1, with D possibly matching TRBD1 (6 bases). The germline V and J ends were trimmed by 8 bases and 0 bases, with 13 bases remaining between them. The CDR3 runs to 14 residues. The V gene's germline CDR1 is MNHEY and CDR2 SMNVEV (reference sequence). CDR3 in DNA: TGTGCCAGCTCCTCGGGACAATTGAACACTGAAGCTTTCTTT. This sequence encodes CASSSGQLNTEAFF.

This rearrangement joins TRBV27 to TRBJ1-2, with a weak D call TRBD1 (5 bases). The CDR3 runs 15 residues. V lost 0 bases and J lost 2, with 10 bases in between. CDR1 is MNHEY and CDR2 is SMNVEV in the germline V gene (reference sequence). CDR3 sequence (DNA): TGTGCCAGCAGTTTATCGGGGACGATGAACTATGGCTACACCTTC. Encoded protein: CASSLSGTMNYGYTF.

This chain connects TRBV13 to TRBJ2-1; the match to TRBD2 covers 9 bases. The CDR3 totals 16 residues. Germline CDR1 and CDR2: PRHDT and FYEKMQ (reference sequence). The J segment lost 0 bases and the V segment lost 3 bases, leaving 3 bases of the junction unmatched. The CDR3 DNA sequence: TGTGCCAGCAGCTTGACTAGCGGAAGCTCCTACAATGAGCAGTTCTTC. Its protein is CASSLTSGSSYNEQFF.

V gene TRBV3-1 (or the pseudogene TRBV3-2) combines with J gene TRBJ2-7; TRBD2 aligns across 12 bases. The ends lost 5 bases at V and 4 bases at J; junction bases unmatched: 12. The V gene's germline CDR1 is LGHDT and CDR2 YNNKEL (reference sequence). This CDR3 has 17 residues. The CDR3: CASSSTSGRTFGYEQYF. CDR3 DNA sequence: TGTGCCAGCAGCTCGACTAGCGGGAGAACATTCGGGTACGAGCAGTACTTC.

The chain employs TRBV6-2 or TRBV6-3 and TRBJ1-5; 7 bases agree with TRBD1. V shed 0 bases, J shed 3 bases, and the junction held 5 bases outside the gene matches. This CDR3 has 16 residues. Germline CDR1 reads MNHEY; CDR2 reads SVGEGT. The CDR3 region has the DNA TGTGCCAGCAGTTACTCACAGGGGATCTCCAATCAGCCCCAGCATTTT. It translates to CASSYSQGISNQPQHF.

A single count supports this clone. The CDR3 sequence is CASSGQGQETQYF. Written as DNA, the CDR3 is TGTGCCAGCAGCGGACAGGGGCAAGAGACCCAGTACTTC. The rearrangement uses TRBV12-3 or TRBV12-4 and TRBJ2-5, with 9 bases aligning to TRBD1. This CDR3 has 13 amino acids. The junction had 1 base not matched to a gene; V was cut back by 6 bases and J by 2 bases.

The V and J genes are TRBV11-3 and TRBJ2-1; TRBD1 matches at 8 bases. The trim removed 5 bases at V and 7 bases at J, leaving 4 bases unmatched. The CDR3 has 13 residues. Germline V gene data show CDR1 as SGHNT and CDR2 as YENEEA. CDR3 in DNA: TGTGCCAGCAGCCCCGACAGGGGTAATGAGCAGTTCTTC. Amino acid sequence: CASSPDRGNEQFF.

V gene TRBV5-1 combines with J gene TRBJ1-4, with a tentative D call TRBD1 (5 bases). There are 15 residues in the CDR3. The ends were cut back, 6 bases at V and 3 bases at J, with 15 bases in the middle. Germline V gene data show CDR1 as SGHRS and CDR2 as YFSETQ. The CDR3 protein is CASTYGGAANEKLFF. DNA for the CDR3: TGCGCCAGCACCTACGGTGGGGCAGCTAATGAAAAACTGTTTTTT.

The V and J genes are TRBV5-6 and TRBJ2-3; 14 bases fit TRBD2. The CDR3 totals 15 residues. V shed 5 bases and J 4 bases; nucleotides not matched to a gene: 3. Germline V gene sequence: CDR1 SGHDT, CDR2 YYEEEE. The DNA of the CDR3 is TGTGCCAGCAGGGTGGGACTAGCGGGGGCAGATACGCAGTATTTT. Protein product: CASRVGLAGADTQYF. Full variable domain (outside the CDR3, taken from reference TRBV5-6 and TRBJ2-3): DAGVTQSPTHLIKTRGQQVTLRCSPKSGHDTVSWYQQALGQGPQFIFQYYEEEERQRGNFPDRFSGHQFPNYSSELNVNALLLGDSALYLCASRVGLAGADTQYFGPGTRLTVL.

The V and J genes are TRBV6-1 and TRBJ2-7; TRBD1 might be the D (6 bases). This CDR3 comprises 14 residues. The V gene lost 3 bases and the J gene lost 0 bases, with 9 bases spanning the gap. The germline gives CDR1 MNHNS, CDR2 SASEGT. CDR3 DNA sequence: TGTGCCAGCAGTGACAGGGGCTACTCCTACGAGCAGTACTTC. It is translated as CASSDRGYSYEQYF.

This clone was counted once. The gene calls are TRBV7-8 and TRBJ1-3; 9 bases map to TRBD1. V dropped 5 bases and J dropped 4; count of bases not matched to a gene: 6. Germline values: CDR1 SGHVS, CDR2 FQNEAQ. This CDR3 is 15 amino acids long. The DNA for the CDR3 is TGTGCCAGCAGCAGAACAGGGGGCGTAGGAAACACCATATATTTT. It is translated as CASSRTGGVGNTIYF.

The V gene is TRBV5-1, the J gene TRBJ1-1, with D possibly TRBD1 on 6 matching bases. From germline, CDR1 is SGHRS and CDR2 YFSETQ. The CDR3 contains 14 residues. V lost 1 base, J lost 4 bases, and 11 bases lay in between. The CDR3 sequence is CASSLRTEATEAFF. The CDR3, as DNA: TGCGCCAGCAGCTTGAGGACAGAGGCCACTGAAGCTTTCTTT.

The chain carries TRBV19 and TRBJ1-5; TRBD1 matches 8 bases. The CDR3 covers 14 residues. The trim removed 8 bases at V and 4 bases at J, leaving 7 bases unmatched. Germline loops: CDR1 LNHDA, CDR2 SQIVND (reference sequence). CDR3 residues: CASGQQGGNQPQHF. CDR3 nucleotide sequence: TGTGCCAGTGGCCAACAGGGGGGTAATCAGCCCCAGCATTTT.

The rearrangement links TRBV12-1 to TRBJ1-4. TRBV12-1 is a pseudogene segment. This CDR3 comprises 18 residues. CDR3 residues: CASSFCRKGRMGSEKLFF. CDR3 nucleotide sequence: TGTGCCAGCAGCTTTTGCAGGAAAGGAAGGATGGGGAGTGAAAAACTGTTTTTT.